Listed here are 5 T cell receptor beta chains from one sample, sequenced in a study of shared T cell receptors in the human thymus. Method: immunoSEQ multiplex PCR; TCRdb's copy keeps in-frame clones and lacks some. The data hold about 610,000 clones, with more than 75% observed a single time. Another study also made use of these data, one on human thymus T cells.

Material: thymocytes. The receptors here all came from a boy in the first two years of life with a congenital heart defect.

The J gene is TRBJ2-5, the V gene TRBV7-6; tentatively, D is TRBD2 (6 bases). The CDR3 sequence is 16 residues long. Germline V gene data show CDR1 as SGHVS and CDR2 as FNYEAQ. Trimming took off 4 bases at V and 5 bases at J, with 20 bases between the two ends. In DNA, the CDR3 is TGTGCCAGCAGCTGCGGGACGCTCTCGACCGGGGAGACCCAGTACTTC. It specifies CASSCGTLSTGETQYF.

The chain carries TRBV11-3 and TRBJ2-3; D perhaps matches TRBD1 (6 bases). The CDR3 loop spans 16 amino acids. V shed 2 bases and J shed 4 bases, with 16 bases lying between them. Germline assignment: CDR1 SGHNT and CDR2 YENEEA. CDR3 protein: CASSLTGTRTPDTQYF. CDR3 DNA sequence: TGTGCCAGCAGCTTAACAGGGACAAGGACCCCAGATACGCAGTATTTT.

The chain combines TRBV28 with TRBJ1-2; TRBD1 agrees at 8 bases. J was trimmed by 6 bases and V by 5 bases; bases with no gene match: 5. CDR3 size: 13 residues. CDR1 and CDR2 (germline): MDHEN, SYDVKM. The CDR3 loop reads CASSPPTGDGYTF. Here the CDR3 DNA reads TGTGCCAGCAGTCCCCCGACAGGGGATGGCTACACCTTC.

The CDR3 DNA is TGTGCCAGCAGTACTAAGAGGGGGTTTCTGGAAGCTTTCTTT. This gives the protein CASSTKRGFLEAFF. V usage is TRBV25-1 and J usage is TRBJ1-1; D may be TRBD1 (6 bases). Trimming removed 5 bases from V and 8 bases from J, with 18 bases in between. The CDR3 covers 14 residues. Germline loops: CDR1 MGHDK, CDR2 SYGVNS.

The chain is built from TRBV29-1 and TRBJ2-7; a weak D match, TRBD2 (5 bases). V shed 1 base and J shed 0 bases, with 25 bases lying between them. Germline CDR1 SQVTM, CDR2 ANQGSEA. The CDR3 runs to 19 residues. Here the CDR3 DNA reads TGCAGCGTTGAAGCGCCCCGGATCCGACTAAGCGCCCTCTCCTACGAGCAGTACTTC. Amino acids: CSVEAPRIRLSALSYEQYF.